Sequencing of this T cell receptor beta chain was carried out in a study of T cell responses to AZD1222 COVID-19 vaccine. Broader study findings: Clonal diversity may have been underestimated in mostly white British donors.

Germline V lookup: CDR1 MNHEY, CDR2 SMNVEV (reference sequence). The CDR3 is made up of 17 amino acids. The ends lost 1 base at V and 4 bases at J; junction bases unmatched: 7. Produced via immunoSEQ multiplex PCR; TCRdb's table is partial and in-frame only. The sample consists of 55,000 to 75,000 clones, 85% of them appearing once. Points on this clone: What it recognizes is unknown.

The receptor was derived from an adult in good health. V usage is TRBV27 and J usage is TRBJ1-6; 7 bases map to TRBD1. The sequenced sample was peripheral blood, obtained on day 0 of AZD1222 vaccination. The CDR3: CASSLFHRDRYNSPLHF. The CDR3 nucleotides read TGTGCCAGCAGTTTATTTCATCGGGACAGATATAATTCACCCCTCCACTTT.